Here is one TCR beta chain with its context. Participant age was roughly 18 to 95 years, and participants resided in approximately 24 US areas. These data come from a study of blood T cell repertoires in COVID-19. The overall study: The United States, Italy and Spain provided the acute and convalescent COVID-19 samples.

Assay: immunoSEQ multiplex PCR; the TCRdb copy retains only in-frame clones and omits some. Seen here are over 140,000 clones, nearly 80% observed once, and the top ten hold under 3%. This CDR3 is 12 amino acids long. Germline V lookup: CDR1 LNHDA, CDR2 SQIVND (reference sequence). With 5 bases removed from V and 7 bases from J, the gap between germline ends came to 11 bases. The sample consisted of PBMCs or T cells enriched from blood (not recorded which). This sequence originates from a woman aged 45-65 years who had recovered from COVID-19. The rearrangement uses TRBV19 and TRBJ1-2, with D maybe TRBD1 (6 bases). CDR3 nucleotide sequence: TGTGCCAGTAGTTCGAACAGGGCTGGCTACACCTTC. The encoded protein is CASSSNRAGYTF.